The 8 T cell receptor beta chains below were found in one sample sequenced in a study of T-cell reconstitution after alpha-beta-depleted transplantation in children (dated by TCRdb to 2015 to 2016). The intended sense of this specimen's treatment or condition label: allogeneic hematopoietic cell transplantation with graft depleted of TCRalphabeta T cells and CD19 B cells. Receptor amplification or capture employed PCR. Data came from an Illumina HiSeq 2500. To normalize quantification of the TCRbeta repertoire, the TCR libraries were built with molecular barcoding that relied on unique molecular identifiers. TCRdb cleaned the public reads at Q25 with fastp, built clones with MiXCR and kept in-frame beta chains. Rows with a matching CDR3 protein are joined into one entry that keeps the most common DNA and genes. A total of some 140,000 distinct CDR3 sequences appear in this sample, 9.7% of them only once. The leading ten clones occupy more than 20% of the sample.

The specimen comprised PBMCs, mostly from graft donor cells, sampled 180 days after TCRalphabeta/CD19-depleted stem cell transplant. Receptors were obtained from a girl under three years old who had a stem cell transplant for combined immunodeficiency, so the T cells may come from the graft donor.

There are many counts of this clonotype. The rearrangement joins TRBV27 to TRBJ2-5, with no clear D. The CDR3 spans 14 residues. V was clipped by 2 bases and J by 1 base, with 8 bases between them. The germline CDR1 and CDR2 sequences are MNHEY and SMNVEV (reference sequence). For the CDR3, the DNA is TGTGCCAGCAGTTTAGCCGGAACCCAAGAGACCCAGTACTTC. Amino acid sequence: CASSLAGTQETQYF.

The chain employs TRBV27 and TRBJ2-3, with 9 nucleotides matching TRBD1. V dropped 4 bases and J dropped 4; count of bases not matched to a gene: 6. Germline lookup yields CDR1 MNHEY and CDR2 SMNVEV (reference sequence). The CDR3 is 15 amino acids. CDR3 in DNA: TGTGCCAGCAGTTCCAGACAGGGGGACGCAGATACGCAGTATTTT. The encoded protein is CASSSRQGDADTQYF.

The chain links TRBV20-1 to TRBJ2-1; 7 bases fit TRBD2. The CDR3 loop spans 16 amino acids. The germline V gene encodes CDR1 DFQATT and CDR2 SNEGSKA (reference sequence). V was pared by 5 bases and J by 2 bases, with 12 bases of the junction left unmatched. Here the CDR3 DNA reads TGCAGTGCTCCCGATCGGAGGGGAGGGGCCTACAATGAGCAGTTCTTC. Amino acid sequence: CSAPDRRGGAYNEQFF.

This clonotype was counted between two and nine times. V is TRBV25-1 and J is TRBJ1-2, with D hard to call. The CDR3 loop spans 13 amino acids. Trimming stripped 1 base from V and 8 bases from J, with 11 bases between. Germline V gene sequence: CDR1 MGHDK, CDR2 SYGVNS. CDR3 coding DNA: TGTGCCAGCAGTGAATTGGGCGACAAAGGCTACACCTTC. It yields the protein CASSELGDKGYTF.

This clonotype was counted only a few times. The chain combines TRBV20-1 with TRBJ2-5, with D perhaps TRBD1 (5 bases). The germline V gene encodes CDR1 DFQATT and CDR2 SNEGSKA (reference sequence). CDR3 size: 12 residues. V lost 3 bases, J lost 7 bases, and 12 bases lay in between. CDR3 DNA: TGCAGTGCTAGTTTCAAGGGGTGGACCCAGTACTTC. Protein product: CSASFKGWTQYF.

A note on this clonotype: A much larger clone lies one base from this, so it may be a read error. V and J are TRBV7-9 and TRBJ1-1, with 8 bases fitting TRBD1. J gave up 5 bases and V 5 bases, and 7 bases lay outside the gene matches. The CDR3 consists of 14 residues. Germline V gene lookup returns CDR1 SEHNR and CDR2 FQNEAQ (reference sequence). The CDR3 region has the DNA TGTGCCAGCAGCCCTCGGACAGGGAGGACTGAAGCTTTCTTT. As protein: CASSPRTGRTEAFF.

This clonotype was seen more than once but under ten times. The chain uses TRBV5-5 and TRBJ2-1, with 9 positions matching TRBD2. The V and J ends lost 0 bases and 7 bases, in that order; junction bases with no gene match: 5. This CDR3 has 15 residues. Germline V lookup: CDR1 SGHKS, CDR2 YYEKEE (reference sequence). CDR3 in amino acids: CASSLVGLAGNEQFF. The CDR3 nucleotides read TGTGCCAGCAGCTTGGTTGGCCTAGCGGGAAATGAGCAGTTCTTC.

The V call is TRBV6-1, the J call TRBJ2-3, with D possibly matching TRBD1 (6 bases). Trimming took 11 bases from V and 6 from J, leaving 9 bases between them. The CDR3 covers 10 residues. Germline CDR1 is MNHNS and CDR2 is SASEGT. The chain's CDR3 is CALQGDTQYF. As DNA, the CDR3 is TGTGCCCTTCAGGGGGATACGCAGTATTTT.